This is a list of T cell receptor beta chains from one sample in a study of blood T cell repertoires in COVID-19. The repertoire was sequenced with immunoSEQ multiplex PCR; TCRdb's copy has only in-frame clones and lacks some. The table includes some 270,000 clones, more than 65% detected once. Sequenced sample: PBMCs or T cells enriched from blood (not recorded which). The receptors originated from a man aged 50 to 60 who had recovered from COVID-19. Each CDR3 is given with its conserved first and last residue. The order of the fields is V gene, J gene, CDR3 protein.

V: TRBV7-9
J: TRBJ2-7
CDR3: CASSSLAGGYEQYF

V: TRBV5-1
J: TRBJ2-1
CDR3: CASSPGQIYNEQFF

V: TRBV27
J: TRBJ1-6
CDR3: CASSSDSSYNSPLHF

V: TRBV12-3/TRBV12-4
J: TRBJ2-5
CDR3: CASRGQKETQYF

V: TRBV2
J: TRBJ1-4
CDR3: CASSRQGANEKLFF

V: TRBV7-8
J: TRBJ1-1
CDR3: CASSLALSSGTEAFF

V: TRBV5-1
J: TRBJ1-6
CDR3: CASSLGTGNSPLHF

V: TRBV24-1
J: TRBJ1-5
CDR3: CATSDSDRGAERGQPQHF

V: TRBV9
J: TRBJ1-1
CDR3: CASSVTARRSTEAFF

V: TRBV7-9
J: TRBJ2-4
CDR3: CASSPISGHPIQYF

V: TRBV5-1
J: TRBJ2-7
CDR3: CASELAGGSYEQYF

V: TRBV5-4
J: TRBJ1-5
CDR3: CASSYDWGHQHF

V: TRBV5-4
J: TRBJ1-2
CDR3: CASSLGTGFRDYGYTF

V: TRBV9
J: TRBJ1-5
CDR3: CASGDARPGQPQHF

V: TRBV7-7
J: TRBJ2-1
CDR3: CASSPGLAASYNEQFF

V: TRBV10-3
J: TRBJ2-5
CDR3: CAASSGGAIQETQYF

V: TRBV5-1
J: TRBJ1-4
CDR3: CASSLGDRGTNEKLFF

V: TRBV7-3
J: TRBJ2-3
CDR3: CASSPTSDTDTQYF

V: TRBV18
J: TRBJ1-5
CDR3: CASSPKAAGDQPQHF

V: TRBV18
J: TRBJ1-1
CDR3: CASSPGTGLGTEAFF

V: TRBV10-1
J: TRBJ2-2
CDR3: CASSDVGEEITGELFF

V: TRBV19
J: TRBJ2-3
CDR3: CASTSGGPDTQYF

V: TRBV20-1
J: TRBJ1-5
CDR3: CSARRGQPQHF

V: TRBV5-1
J: TRBJ1-3
CDR3: CASSQGRDSTIYF

V: TRBV18
J: TRBJ1-3
CDR3: CASSLRQASGNTIYF

V: TRBV7-7
J: TRBJ1-5
CDR3: CASSLAAHNQPQHF

V: TRBV19
J: TRBJ2-3
CDR3: CASSTRGLGTDTQYF

V: TRBV5-1
J: TRBJ2-7
CDR3: CASSWNRGSYEQYF

V: TRBV19
J: TRBJ1-4
CDR3: CASTLHRGVEKLFF

V: TRBV13
J: TRBJ1-1
CDR3: CASSGQNTEAFF

V: TRBV4-1
J: TRBJ1-1
CDR3: CASSFDSRNTEAFF

V: TRBV19
J: TRBJ2-1
CDR3: CASSIGFLAGSNEQFF

V: TRBV11-2
J: TRBJ2-7
CDR3: CASSRGTVSYEQYF

V: TRBV3-1/TRBV3-2
J: TRBJ1-2
CDR3: CASSQDGFGGGYTF

V: TRBV5-6
J: TRBJ2-7
CDR3: CASSTGTGAYEQYF

V: TRBV19
J: TRBJ1-5
CDR3: CASRPTGTLLYSNQPQHF

V: TRBV5-5
J: TRBJ2-7
CDR3: CASTGLAVGSYEQYF

V: TRBV6-5
J: TRBJ1-1
CDR3: CASRGLDTEAFF

V: TRBV5-5
J: TRBJ2-7
CDR3: CASSLRQGAFFEQYF

V: TRBV28
J: TRBJ2-5
CDR3: CASTFLGTQYF

V: TRBV6-1
J: TRBJ2-2
CDR3: CASSDPGTRNTGELFF

V: TRBV4-1
J: TRBJ2-7
CDR3: CASSPTSRGAYEQYF

V: TRBV11-3
J: TRBJ1-6
CDR3: CASSMAGGQWNSPLHF